The 30 T cell receptor beta chains below were found in one sample sequenced in a study of CD4 T cells in relation to SARS-CoV-2 and coronaviruses. The unexposed donors gave CD4+ T cells in 2011-2018, prior to COVID-19. The cells were cultured for approximately ten days before CD4+ T cells were isolated. TCRdb's copy holds only in-frame clones and misses some; the assay was immunoSEQ multiplex PCR. The sample lists some 16,000 clones; over 80% were seen once. Which antigens these TCRs recognize remains unknown. Input material: CD4+ T cells from PBMCs, cultured in vitro. These receptor sequences come from a human donor in good health.

This chain connects TRBV4-1 to TRBJ2-2; D might be TRBD2 (5 bases). CDR1 and CDR2 from the germline V gene are MGHRA and YSYEKL. The CDR3 loop spans 16 amino acids. V gave up 1 base and J gave up 5 bases, with 14 bases separating them. For the CDR3, the DNA is TGCGCCAGCAGCCAAGCGTGGATCAGAGGGACCGGGGAGCTGTTTTTT. It is translated as CASSQAWIRGTGELFF.

The chain joins TRBV5-1 to TRBJ1-1; D is perhaps TRBD1 (5 bases). The V gene lost 3 bases and the J gene lost 1 base, with 10 bases spanning the gap. The V gene's germline CDR1 is SGHRS and CDR2 YFSETQ. The CDR3 has 14 amino acids. The CDR3 here is CASSWDPPNTEAFF. CDR3 nucleotide sequence: TGCGCCAGCAGCTGGGACCCGCCGAACACTGAAGCTTTCTTT.

This clone was counted a few times. The CDR3 sequence is CASSWTGGLSSYEQYF. As DNA, the CDR3 is TGCGCCAGCAGCTGGACCGGGGGGCTAAGTTCCTACGAGCAGTACTTC. The rearrangement links TRBV5-1 to TRBJ2-7; weak D call: TRBD2 (7 bases). The CDR3 loop spans 16 amino acids. Germline assignment: CDR1 SGHRS and CDR2 YFSETQ. The V end was cut by 3 bases, the J end by 1 base, with 17 bases between.

The rearrangement joins TRBV23-1 to TRBJ2-5; D possibly uses TRBD1 or TRBD2 (5 bases each). TRBV23-1 counts as an open reading frame of uncertain function. The V and J ends lost 3 bases and 7 bases respectively, with 30 bases between them. This CDR3 has 19 amino acids. The CDR3 DNA sequence: TGCGCCAGCAGTCAGGGTTGGCTAGTAGTCAGGGATATTGGGGGGACCCAGTACTTC. The encoded protein is CASSQGWLVVRDIGGTQYF.

This clone appeared a few times. The J gene is TRBJ1-4, the V gene TRBV25-1; D call uncertain. Between the trimmed V and J ends, which lost 3 bases and 8 bases, there was a span of 10 bases. Looked up from germline, CDR1 is MGHDK and CDR2 is SYGVNS. The CDR3 is 13 residues long. The chain's CDR3 is CASSDWAREKLFF. The DNA for the CDR3 is TGTGCCAGCAGTGATTGGGCGCGGGAAAAACTGTTTTTT.

V gene TRBV4-2 combines with J gene TRBJ1-5, with a weak D call TRBD1 (5 bases). The CDR3 sequence is 15 residues long. The V end was cut by 0 bases, the J end by 2 bases, with 8 bases between. Germline V gene lookup returns CDR1 LGHNA and CDR2 YNFKEQ. The CDR3 region is CASSQEGEGNQPQHF. Here the CDR3 DNA reads TGTGCCAGCAGCCAAGAGGGGGAGGGCAATCAGCCCCAGCATTTT.

J is TRBJ1-2 and V is TRBV7-8; possibly TRBD1 for D (5 bases). Germline V gene lookup returns CDR1 SGHVS and CDR2 FQNEAQ. Trimming took off 1 base at V and 5 bases at J, with 8 bases between the two ends. The CDR3 totals 13 residues. The CDR3 reads CASSLVGPYGYTF. The CDR3 DNA sequence: TGTGCCAGCAGCTTAGTGGGGCCGTATGGCTACACCTTC.

DNA of the CDR3: TGCGCCAGCAGCTTGGCCGTTACCAATGAGCAGTTCTTC. This sequence encodes CASSLAVTNEQFF. The chain has TRBV5-1 and TRBJ2-1; D unclear. The CDR3 loop spans 13 amino acids. Germline-derived CDR1 and CDR2 are SGHRS and YFSETQ. Trimming pared 0 bases from V and 6 bases from J, leaving 7 bases between.

The CDR3: CASSPRDREIYNEQFF. Written as DNA, the CDR3 is TGTGCCAGCTCACCAAGGGACAGGGAGATTTACAATGAGCAGTTCTTC. The J gene is TRBJ2-1, the V gene TRBV18; 9 bases are a match to TRBD1. V lost 2 bases, J lost 4 bases, and 6 bases stayed unmatched. The length of the CDR3 is 16 residues. CDR1 is KGHSH and CDR2 is LQKENI in the germline V gene.

The rearrangement links TRBV5-8 to TRBJ2-1, with 9 bases identical to TRBD1. J lost 11 bases, V lost 4 bases, and 4 bases had no gene match. Germline V gene data show CDR1 as SGHTS and CDR2 as YDEGEE. The CDR3 is 12 residues long. CDR3 sequence: CASSQGQGKQFF. CDR3 bases: TGTGCCAGCAGCCAGGGACAGGGCAAGCAGTTCTTC.

The genes are TRBV14 and TRBJ1-1, with D possibly being TRBD1 (5 bases). From germline, CDR1 is SGHDN and CDR2 FVKESK. The CDR3 is 14 residues long. Trimming cost V 0 bases and J 1 base, with 6 bases left between them. CDR3 protein: CASSQDTGNTEAFF. The DNA of the CDR3 is TGTGCCAGCAGCCAAGATACAGGGAACACTGAAGCTTTCTTT.

The chain has TRBV14 and TRBJ2-7; 7 positions agree with TRBD2. Germline CDR1 is SGHDN and CDR2 is FVKESK. V shed 0 bases and J 0 bases; nucleotides not matched to a gene: 5. The CDR3 is 16 residues long. CDR3 bases: TGTGCCAGCAGCCAAGATTGGGCTAGCGGCTCCTACGAGCAGTACTTC. As protein: CASSQDWASGSYEQYF.

V gene TRBV7-9 combines with J gene TRBJ2-3; D may be TRBD1 (6 bases). The CDR3 is made up of 19 amino acids. Germline V gives CDR1 SEHNR, CDR2 FQNEAQ (reference sequence). V lost 1 base to trimming and J lost 5 bases, with 25 bases between them. The DNA for the CDR3 is TGTGCCAGCAGCTTAGTTGGAAGAACTTCGGGACACCAGCTAGATACGCAGTATTTT. This sequence encodes CASSLVGRTSGHQLDTQYF.

The chain couples TRBV4-3 to TRBJ2-3; 11 bases line up with TRBD2. V lost 1 base to trimming and J lost 3 bases; unmatched junction nucleotides: 12. The germline gives CDR1 LGHNA, CDR2 YSLEER. The CDR3 totals 19 residues. Written as DNA, the CDR3 is TGCGCCAGCAGCCAAGGGTTTTCTAGCGGGAGGCTTAATACAGATACGCAGTATTTT. Amino acids: CASSQGFSSGRLNTDTQYF.

The chain uses TRBV5-1 and TRBJ2-7; D possibly corresponds to TRBD2 (5 bases). Trimming stripped 0 bases from V and 6 bases from J, with 13 bases between. The CDR3 loop spans 14 amino acids. Germline-derived CDR1 and CDR2 are SGHRS and YFSETQ. The CDR3 nucleotides are TGCGCCAGCAGCTTGGCCGGACCGGGGTCCGAGCAGTACTTC. Protein sequence: CASSLAGPGSEQYF.

The rearrangement joins TRBV7-9 to TRBJ2-5; 14 bases line up with TRBD2. The CDR3 sequence is 16 residues long. Germline assignment: CDR1 SEHNR and CDR2 FQNEAQ (reference sequence). V shed 3 bases, J shed 3 bases, and the junction held 3 bases outside the gene matches. The CDR3 sequence: CASSFPGLAGEETQYF. The DNA of the CDR3 is TGTGCCAGCAGCTTTCCGGGACTAGCGGGAGAAGAGACCCAGTACTTC. Together with reference TRBV7-9 and TRBJ2-5, the CDR3 gives the full variable domain: DTGVSQNPRHKITKRGQNVTFRCDPISEHNRLYWYRQTLGQGPEFLTYFQNEAQLEKSRLLSDRFSAERPKGSFSTLEIQRTEQGDSAMYLCASSFPGLAGEETQYFGPGTRLLVL.

V gene TRBV29-1 combines with J gene TRBJ1-2, with 12 bases lining up with TRBD1. The CDR3 has 13 amino acids. J gave up 8 bases and V 6 bases, and 7 bases lay outside the gene matches. The germline V gene has CDR1 SQVTM and CDR2 ANQGSEA. CDR3 DNA: TGCAGCGTGGGGACAGGGGGCTTGGCCGGCTACACCTTC. This sequence encodes CSVGTGGLAGYTF.

The chain employs TRBV9 and TRBJ1-1, with a tentative D call TRBD1 (5 bases). Germline assignment: CDR1 SGDLS and CDR2 YYNGEE. The ends were cut back, 0 bases at V and 8 bases at J, with 11 bases in the middle. This CDR3 is 13 amino acids long. The CDR3 region has the DNA TGTGCCAGCAGCGTAGTTCGGGGGGGGGAAGCTTTCTTT. As protein: CASSVVRGGEAFF. The full variable domain, rest sourced from reference TRBV9 and TRBJ1-1, is DSGVTQTPKHLITATGQRVTLRCSPRSGDLSVYWYQQSLDQGLQFLIQYYNGEERAKGNILERFSAQQFPDLHSELNLSSLELGDSALYFCASSVVRGGEAFFGQGTRLTVV.

V is TRBV29-1 and J is TRBJ2-7, with D perhaps TRBD2 (6 bases). The CDR3 is made up of 15 amino acids. Germline CDR1 reads SQVTM; CDR2 reads ANQGSEA. V was shortened by 0 bases and J by 3 bases, with 15 bases between the two germline ends. DNA for the CDR3: TGCAGCGTTGAAGACCAGGGACTTAAGGGCTACGAGCAGTACTTC. Encoded protein: CSVEDQGLKGYEQYF.

This clone was observed once. The chain is built from TRBV21-1 and TRBJ1-3. TRBV21-1 represents a pseudogene. The CDR3 is 15 amino acids. This chain's CDR3 is CASSKPAQPGNTIYF. The CDR3, as DNA: TGTGCCAGCAGCAAACCAGCGCAGCCTGGAAACACCATATATTTT.

This clone was observed a handful of times. The chain is built from TRBV5-6 and TRBJ1-6; D is undetermined. Germline-derived CDR1 and CDR2 are SGHDT and YYEEEE. V dropped 3 bases and J dropped 8 bases, with 18 bases sitting between them. This CDR3 has 16 amino acids. The CDR3 is CASSSMNREAYSPLHF. The CDR3 region has the DNA TGTGCCAGCAGCTCCATGAACCGGGAGGCCTATTCACCCCTCCACTTT.

V gene TRBV2 combines with J gene TRBJ1-1, with D possibly matching TRBD1 (5 bases). Germline V gene data show CDR1 as SNHLY and CDR2 as FYNNEI. With 3 bases removed from V and 0 bases from J, the gap between germline ends came to 14 bases. The CDR3 consists of 16 residues. The CDR3 is CASSDRELSMNTEAFF. CDR3 bases: TGTGCCAGCAGTGACAGGGAGCTGAGCATGAACACTGAAGCTTTCTTT.

The rearrangement uses TRBV4-3 and TRBJ2-2; no firm D call. Per the germline V gene, CDR1 is LGHNA and CDR2 is YSLEER. Trimming removed 0 bases from V and 4 bases from J, with 9 bases in between. The length of the CDR3 is 15 residues. In nucleotides, the CDR3 is TGCGCCAGCAGCCAAGAAGTTGTGAGCACCGGGGAGCTGTTTTTT. Protein product: CASSQEVVSTGELFF.

This chain connects TRBV7-2 to TRBJ2-3, with 7 positions matching TRBD2. Germline CDR1 SGHTA, CDR2 FQGNSA. V dropped 4 bases and J dropped 1; count of bases not matched to a gene: 5. This CDR3 has 15 amino acids. The CDR3 spells CASSSLAGRTDTQYF. DNA for the CDR3: TGTGCCAGCAGCTCCTTAGCGGGCCGCACAGATACGCAGTATTTT. Drawing the rest from reference TRBV7-2 and TRBJ2-3, the complete variable domain is GAGVSQSPSNKVTEKGKDVELRCDPISGHTALYWYRQSLGQGLEFLIYFQGNSAPDKSGLPSDRFSAERTGGSVSTLTIQRTQQEDSAVYLCASSSLAGRTDTQYFGPGTRLTVL.

This clone was seen a handful of times. The CDR3 region is CAWGRDGVQPQHF. DNA for the CDR3: TGTGCCTGGGGCAGGGATGGTGTGCAGCCCCAGCATTTT. This chain links TRBV30 with TRBJ1-5; D is possibly TRBD1 (5 bases). V was cut by 5 bases and J by 7 bases, with 15 bases left in between. This CDR3 has 13 residues. Germline CDR1 is GTSNPN and CDR2 is SVGIG (reference sequence).

V gene TRBV9 combines with J gene TRBJ2-7, with D unclear. This CDR3 comprises 13 residues. Trimming removed 2 bases at V and 1 base at J, with 7 bases between. From germline, CDR1 is SGDLS and CDR2 YYNGEE. Here the CDR3 DNA reads TGTGCCAGCAGCGTCGGTATTTCCTACGAGCAGTACTTC. This sequence encodes CASSVGISYEQYF.

V gene TRBV6-5 combines with J gene TRBJ1-3; D uncertain. There are 13 residues in the CDR3. V lost 8 bases and J 0 bases, leaving 8 bases between the germline ends. CDR1 and CDR2 from the germline V gene are MNHEY and SVGAGI. The CDR3 protein is CASGSNSGNTIYF. The CDR3 nucleotides read TGTGCCAGCGGGTCGAACTCTGGAAACACCATATATTTT.

The V and J genes are TRBV29-1 and TRBJ2-1; D remains ambiguous. The CDR3 runs to 14 residues. Trimming removed 6 bases from V and 6 bases from J, with 18 bases in between. Germline CDR1 and CDR2: SQVTM and ANQGSEA. The CDR3 DNA is TGCAGCGTCCTCCAGGCTTTGGGTGGCAATGAGCAGTTCTTC. It encodes CSVLQALGGNEQFF.

The rearrangement uses TRBV7-2 and TRBJ2-1; D may be TRBD2 (6 bases). V was pared by 5 bases and J by 2 bases, with 13 bases between. CDR3 size: 15 residues. Germline V gives CDR1 SGHTA, CDR2 FQGNSA. CDR3 sequence reads: CASSHRDFTYNEQFF. In nucleotides, the CDR3 is TGTGCCAGCAGCCACCGGGACTTCACCTACAATGAGCAGTTCTTC.

The genes are TRBV7-2 and TRBJ2-1; possibly TRBD2 for D (7 bases). CDR3 length: 14 residues. The V gene's germline CDR1 is SGHTA and CDR2 FQGNSA. V was clipped by 5 bases and J by 3 bases, with 11 bases between them. In DNA, the CDR3 is TGTGCCAGCAGCCAAGGGGGGGGCTACAATGAGCAGTTCTTC. This encodes CASSQGGGYNEQFF.